This TCR beta chain emerged from a study of cytomegalovirus exposure and HLA in healthy donors. Whole-study findings and limits: A later analysis found common viral pathogens apparently linked to several of the most significant clusters. V segments that were indistinguishable, TRBV6-2 and TRBV6-3 among them, were omitted from analysis. The later analysis indicated that the majority of CMV-associated TCR beta chains appeared HLA-restricted.

The PCR ran on 60 Vbeta and 13 Jbeta primers. Generated by immunoSEQ multiplex PCR, the TCRdb table keeps only in-frame clones and is missing some. The table includes roughly 170,000 clones, approximately 84% detected once. This clone was observed once. Its antigen is not known. V was trimmed by 1 base and J by 1 base, leaving 20 bases between them. The CDR3 covers 18 residues. CDR1 and CDR2 (germline): SGHRS, YFSETQ. Source material: PBMCs. V usage is TRBV5-1 and J usage is TRBJ1-1, with unresolved D. The origin of this receptor is a woman aged 50 to 65 in good health and CMV-seropositive. CDR3 amino acids: CASSLFVDLGFGNTEAFF. Written as DNA, the CDR3 is TGCGCCAGCAGCTTGTTCGTTGATCTGGGCTTTGGGAACACTGAAGCTTTCTTT.